The 21 T cell receptor beta chains given below trace back to one sample, sequenced in a study of T-cell reconstitution after alpha-beta-depleted transplantation in children. Unique molecular identifiers featured in how the TCRbeta library was prepared. A single record per CDR3 protein comes from TCRdb applying MiXCR to the PCR reads. Of 600,000 to 700,000 distinct CDR3 sequences listed, roughly 14% are singletons. Material: PBMCs, obtained before TCRalphabeta/CD19-depleted stem cell transplant. These receptors were taken from a girl under 10 years old with congenital amegakaryocytic thrombocytopenia, due to receive a stem cell transplant.

This clonotype was detected only a few times. This rearrangement joins TRBV28 to TRBJ2-1, with 10 bases aligning to TRBD2. The junction had 13 bases not matched to a gene; V was cut back by 4 bases and J by 1 base. Germline CDR1 is MDHEN and CDR2 is SYDVKM. The CDR3 has 19 residues. CDR3 residues: CASSSSGRADLGSYNEQFF. The DNA for the CDR3 is TGTGCCAGCAGTTCGAGCGGGAGGGCCGATTTAGGATCCTACAATGAGCAGTTCTTC.

This clonotype has ten or more counts. The rearrangement uses TRBV9 and TRBJ2-2; 8 bases align to TRBD1. With V trimmed by 0 bases and J by 3 bases, 4 bases remained unmatched. This CDR3 spans 16 amino acids. Per germline, CDR1 SGDLS and CDR2 YYNGEE. As DNA, the CDR3 is TGTGCCAGCAGCGTAGGGTTGGACAGGGACACCGGGGAGCTGTTTTTT. Amino acids: CASSVGLDRDTGELFF.

The table lists this clonotype with many counts. The rearrangement joins TRBV5-1 to TRBJ2-1, with a possible D match to TRBD2 (7 bases). This CDR3 has 18 residues. Germline V gene lookup returns CDR1 SGHRS and CDR2 YFSETQ. Trimming cost V 6 bases and J 6 bases, with 28 bases left between them. The DNA for the CDR3 is TGCGCCAGCACCCCTAAGGGGGGGAGGGCCGCAATCTCCAATGAGCAGTTCTTC. As protein: CASTPKGGRAAISNEQFF.

Ten or more counts support this clonotype. V usage is TRBV29-1 and J usage is TRBJ2-2, with 9 bases identical to TRBD2. CDR3 size: 19 residues. Germline lookup yields CDR1 SQVTM and CDR2 ANQGSEA. J gave up 6 bases and V 0 bases, and 17 bases lay outside the gene matches. The CDR3 loop reads CSVEDRSPGSGSSAGELFF. Here the CDR3 DNA reads TGCAGCGTTGAAGATCGCTCCCCGGGTAGCGGGAGTTCTGCCGGGGAGCTGTTTTTT.

For this clonotype: A much larger clone lies one base from this, so it may be a read error. The chain is built from TRBV27 and TRBJ2-7; a weak D match, TRBD2 (5 bases). The CDR3 covers 17 residues. The germline V and J ends were trimmed by 5 bases and 2 bases, with 22 bases remaining between them. Germline V lookup: CDR1 MNHEY, CDR2 SMNVEV (reference sequence). The CDR3 loop reads CASSTGKRATLTYEQYF. DNA of the CDR3: TGTGCCAGCAGTACCGGGAAGAGGGCCACCCTAACCTACGAGCAGTACTTC.

The chain links TRBV5-1 to TRBJ2-7; D tentatively fits TRBD1 or TRBD2 (5 bases each). The length of the CDR3 is 15 residues. The germline CDR1 and CDR2 sequences are SGHRS and YFSETQ. With 0 bases removed from V and 3 bases from J, the gap between germline ends came to 13 bases. The CDR3 coding sequence is TGCGCCAGCAGCTTGGAAGGAGGACACCTCTACGAGCAGTACTTC. It specifies CASSLEGGHLYEQYF. Combining the CDR3 with reference TRBV5-1 and TRBJ2-7 gives the whole variable domain KAGVTQTPRYLIKTRGQQVTLSCSPISGHRSVSWYQQTPGQGLQFLFEYFSETQRNKGNFPGRFSGRQFSNSRSEMNVSTLELGDSALYLCASSLEGGHLYEQYFGPGTRLTVT.

This clonotype was found a few times. For the CDR3, the DNA is TGTGCCAGCAGTTACTCGGACCCAACTAATGAAAAACTGTTTTTT. Its protein product is CASSYSDPTNEKLFF. This chain connects TRBV6-5 to TRBJ1-4; no clear D gene. The CDR3 covers 15 residues. Germline CDR1 reads MNHEY; CDR2 reads SVGAGI. V was clipped by 0 bases and J by 0 bases, with 5 bases between them.

This clonotype was seen more than once but under ten times. The rearrangement links TRBV3-1 to TRBJ2-3; perhaps TRBD2 as D (7 bases). Germline lookup yields CDR1 LGHDT and CDR2 YNNKEL (reference sequence). This CDR3 comprises 14 residues. The V end was cut by 4 bases, the J end by 7 bases, with 15 bases between. CDR3: CASSPGGVWNTQYF. CDR3 DNA sequence: TGTGCCAGCAGCCCGGGGGGCGTTTGGAATACGCAGTATTTT.

The chain links TRBV5-6 to TRBJ2-6; D remains ambiguous. V lost 0 bases and J lost 4, with 8 bases in between. The CDR3 spans 15 residues. Germline lookup yields CDR1 SGHDT and CDR2 YYEEEE. CDR3 DNA sequence: TGTGCCAGCAGCTTGGACGGGTTGGGGGCCAACGTCCTGACTTTC. This codes for CASSLDGLGANVLTF.

V is TRBV18 and J is TRBJ2-7; no reliable D call. This CDR3 is 16 amino acids long. The V gene's germline CDR1 is KGHSH and CDR2 LQKENI. V was cut by 5 bases and J by 2 bases, with 19 bases left in between. In DNA, the CDR3 is TGTGCCAGCTCAGAGAGAGGAAGCCTGAACCCCTACGAGCAGTACTTC. Its translation is CASSERGSLNPYEQYF.

Written as DNA, the CDR3 is TGCGCCAGCAGCCTGGGACAGGGGATAAACGAGCAGTACTTC. This encodes CASSLGQGINEQYF. The chain employs TRBV5-1 and TRBJ2-7; 10 positions match TRBD1. Germline lookup yields CDR1 SGHRS and CDR2 YFSETQ. J gave up 5 bases and V 4 bases, and 6 bases lay outside the gene matches. This CDR3 is 14 amino acids long.

This clonotype was counted ten times or more. The chain joins TRBV20-1 to TRBJ2-2, with D possibly TRBD2 on 5 matching bases. V lost 0 bases to trimming and J lost 2 bases, with 10 bases between them. CDR3 length: 15 residues. The V gene's germline CDR1 is DFQATT and CDR2 SNEGSKA (reference sequence). The CDR3 DNA sequence: TGCAGTGCTAGAGATCTCGGACTTAACACCGGGGAGCTGTTTTTT. It translates to CSARDLGLNTGELFF.

At least ten counts were recorded for this clonotype. The chain recombines TRBV11-2 with TRBJ2-3, with D possibly being TRBD2 (5 bases). Germline-derived CDR1 and CDR2 are SGHAT and FQNNGV. This CDR3 contains 14 residues. The V gene lost 4 bases and the J gene lost 3 bases, with 11 bases spanning the gap. CDR3 sequence reads: CASSWGAITDTQYF. For the CDR3, the DNA is TGTGCCAGCAGCTGGGGAGCAATTACAGATACGCAGTATTTT.

This clonotype was recorded many times. CDR3 sequence: CASSHVADSYNEQFF. In DNA, the CDR3 is TGTGCCAGCAGCCATGTAGCGGACTCCTACAATGAGCAGTTCTTC. The chain couples TRBV6-4 to TRBJ2-1, with a tentative D call TRBD2 (6 bases). The germline gives CDR1 MRHNA, CDR2 SNTAGT. The CDR3 sequence is 15 residues long. Trimming cost V 6 bases and J 0 bases, with 12 bases left between them.

Ten or more counts support this clonotype. V usage is TRBV7-9 and J usage is TRBJ1-2; weak D call: TRBD1 (6 bases). Looked up from germline, CDR1 is SEHNR and CDR2 is FQNEAQ (reference sequence). The CDR3 extends over 13 amino acids. Between the trimmed V and J ends, which lost 6 bases and 3 bases, there was a span of 11 bases. CDR3 bases: TGTGCCAGCAGTCGCGGACAGCACTATGGCTACACCTTC. Its protein product is CASSRGQHYGYTF.

The rearrangement joins TRBV14 to TRBJ2-2; D is undetermined. This CDR3 has 13 amino acids. Trimming removed 1 base from V and 6 bases from J, with 6 bases in between. Germline V gene sequence: CDR1 SGHDN, CDR2 FVKESK. Here the CDR3 reads CASSQVRPGELFF. The CDR3 DNA follows: TGTGCCAGCAGCCAAGTACGTCCCGGGGAGCTGTTTTTT. The full variable domain, in which reference TRBV14 and TRBJ2-2 provide the parts outside the CDR3, is EAGVTQFPSHSVIEKGQTVTLRCDPISGHDNLYWYRRVMGKEIKFLLHFVKESKQDESGMPNNRFLAERTGGTYSTLKVQPAELEDSGVYFCASSQVRPGELFFGEGSRLTVL.

The rearrangement links TRBV7-3 to TRBJ2-1, with 7 bases fitting TRBD2. Germline CDR1 reads SGHTA; CDR2 reads FQGTGA. V lost 1 base to trimming and J lost 5 bases; unmatched junction nucleotides: 11. The CDR3 spans 17 residues. The CDR3 coding sequence is TGTGCCAGCAGCTTAAGGGGTGGGAGGGCCAGCGACAATGAGCAGTTCTTC. Amino acid sequence: CASSLRGGRASDNEQFF.

In regard to this clonotype: A much larger clonotype is one base distant, so this may be a read error. This CDR3 fails to terminate in the conserved phenylalanine or tryptophan, so it likely reflects a read error. The rearrangement links TRBV7-6 to TRBJ2-1; the match to TRBD1 covers 8 bases. With 4 bases clipped from V and 5 bases from J, the junction kept 7 bases outside the gene matches. Looked up from germline, CDR1 is SGHVS and CDR2 is FNYEAQ. CDR3 length equals 15 residues. CDR3 residues: CASSWQGAPDNEQFL. The CDR3 DNA sequence: TGTGCCAGCAGCTGGCAGGGGGCCCCTGACAATGAGCAGTTCCTC.

The rearrangement joins TRBV7-9 to TRBJ2-7; TRBD2 agrees at 13 bases. CDR1 is SEHNR, CDR2 FQNEAQ, per germline (reference sequence). After removal of 4 bases from V and 3 bases from J, the junction contained 6 bases not matched to a gene. This CDR3 has 16 residues. DNA of the CDR3: TGTGCCAGCAGCTCCACAAGACTAGCGGGAGGCTACGAGCAGTACTTC. Protein product: CASSSTRLAGGYEQYF.

The chain uses TRBV30 and TRBJ2-4, with D unresolved. The CDR3 covers 11 residues. Germline lookup yields CDR1 GTSNPN and CDR2 SVGIG (reference sequence). V shed 3 bases and J shed 1 base, with 1 base lying between them. Here the CDR3 DNA reads TGTGCCTGGAGCGCCAAAAACATTCAGTACTTC. Protein product: CAWSAKNIQYF. The complete variable domain, with remaining parts taken from reference TRBV30 and TRBJ2-4, reads SQTIHQWPATLVQPVGSPLSLECTVEGTSNPNLYWYRQAAGRGLQLLFYSVGIGQISSEVPQNLSASRPQDRQFILSSKKLLLSDSGFYLCAWSAKNIQYFGAGTRLSVL.

This clonotype was seen ten or more times. This CDR3 is CASSRDRQETQYF. In nucleotides, the CDR3 is TGTGCCAGCAGCCGGGACAGACAAGAGACCCAGTACTTC. The J gene is TRBJ2-5, the V gene TRBV27; 7 nucleotides agree with TRBD1. The ends lost 6 bases at V and 2 bases at J; junction bases unmatched: 3. Germline CDR1 and CDR2: MNHEY and SMNVEV (reference sequence). The CDR3 is 13 amino acids.